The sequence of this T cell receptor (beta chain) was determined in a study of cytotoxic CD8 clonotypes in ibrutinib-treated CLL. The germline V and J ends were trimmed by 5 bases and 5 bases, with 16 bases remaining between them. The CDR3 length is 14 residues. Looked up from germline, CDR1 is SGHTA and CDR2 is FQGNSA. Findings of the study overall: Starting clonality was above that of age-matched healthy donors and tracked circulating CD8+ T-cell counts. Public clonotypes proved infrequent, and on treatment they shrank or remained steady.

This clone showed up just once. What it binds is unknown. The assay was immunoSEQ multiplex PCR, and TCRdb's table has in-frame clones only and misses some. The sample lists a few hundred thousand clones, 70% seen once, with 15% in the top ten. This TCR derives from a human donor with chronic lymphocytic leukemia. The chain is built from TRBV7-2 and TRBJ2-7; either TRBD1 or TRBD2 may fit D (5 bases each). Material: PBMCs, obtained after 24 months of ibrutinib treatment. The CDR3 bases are TGTGCCAGCAGCCTAGGAAGATGGGGGAACGAGCAGTACTTC. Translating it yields CASSLGRWGNEQYF. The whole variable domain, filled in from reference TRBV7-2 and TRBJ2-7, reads GAGVSQSPSNKVTEKGKDVELRCDPISGHTALYWYRQSLGQGLEFLIYFQGNSAPDKSGLPSDRFSAERTGGSVSTLTIQRTQQEDSAVYLCASSLGRWGNEQYFGPGTRLTVT.